Below are 6 T cell receptor beta chains sequenced from a single sample in a study of cytomegalovirus exposure and HLA in healthy donors. The PCR used 60 Vbeta and 13 Jbeta primers. Profiling relied on immunoSEQ multiplex PCR, and the TCRdb table lists in-frame clones only, not all of them. The profile covers 150,000 to 200,000 clones, with around 73% appearing a single time and 2% to 2.5% taken by the ten largest. Specimen: PBMCs. The receptors here all came from a man in his sixties in good health and CMV-seronegative.

V is TRBV28 and J is TRBJ1-2, with a tentative D call TRBD1 (5 bases). The V gene lost 2 bases and the J gene lost 4 bases, with 14 bases spanning the gap. The CDR3 runs 15 residues. Germline V lookup: CDR1 MDHEN, CDR2 SYDVKM. CDR3 coding DNA: TGTGCCAGCAGTTTAGGAGGGGCAAGAGGCTATGGCTACACCTTC. Protein sequence: CASSLGGARGYGYTF.

The chain is built from TRBV19 and TRBJ2-1; D possibly corresponds to TRBD1 (7 bases). Germline assignment: CDR1 LNHDA and CDR2 SQIVND (reference sequence). The CDR3 consists of 15 residues. Trimming removed 1 base at V and 9 bases at J, with 16 bases between. The CDR3 loop is CASSIVGRGAGEQFF. DNA of the CDR3: TGTGCCAGTAGTATAGTGGGCAGGGGGGCGGGTGAGCAGTTCTTC.

This clone was seen just once. The V call is TRBV25-1, the J call TRBJ2-7; 11 bases line up with TRBD2. Germline V gene sequence: CDR1 MGHDK, CDR2 SYGVNS. V lost 4 bases and J lost 0; bases outside the gene matches: 5. The CDR3 has 16 amino acids. CDR3 protein: CASSGRLAGISYEQYF. The CDR3 DNA reads as TGTGCCAGCAGTGGTCGACTAGCGGGAATCTCCTACGAGCAGTACTTC.

The chain recombines TRBV6-5 with TRBJ2-7; D may be TRBD2 (6 bases). V lost 6 bases, J lost 1 base, and 7 bases lay in between. Looked up from germline, CDR1 is MNHEY and CDR2 is SVGAGI. CDR3 size: 12 residues. CDR3 region: CASSGSSYEQYF. The CDR3 region has the DNA TGTGCCAGCAGCGGGAGTTCCTACGAGCAGTACTTC.

Written as DNA, the CDR3 is TGTGCCAGCAGCTTAGTGCCCGAGGGGACCCAGTACTTC. Protein product: CASSLVPEGTQYF. The V and J genes are TRBV7-2 and TRBJ2-5; D perhaps matches TRBD2 (5 bases). This CDR3 region has 13 residues. With 1 base removed from V and 7 bases from J, the gap between germline ends came to 10 bases. Looked up from germline, CDR1 is SGHTA and CDR2 is FQGNSA.

V and J are TRBV5-6 and TRBJ1-4; the D gene is possibly TRBD1 (6 bases). CDR1 is SGHDT and CDR2 is YYEEEE in the germline V gene. With 4 bases removed from V and 3 bases from J, the gap between germline ends came to 19 bases. There are 17 residues in the CDR3. The CDR3 DNA follows: TGTGCCAGCAGCCCCGGTGGGGGGGCGCTAGCTAATGAAAAACTGTTTTTT. Translated, it gives CASSPGGGALANEKLFF.